The present T cell receptor (beta chain) was sequenced within a study of blood T cell repertoires in COVID-19. Study as a whole: The United States, Italy and Spain provided the acute and convalescent COVID-19 samples.

Germline V lookup: CDR1 SGDLS, CDR2 YYNGEE. J was trimmed by 6 bases and V by 3 bases; bases with no gene match: 8. The CDR3 contains 14 residues. The protocol was immunoSEQ multiplex PCR, while the TCRdb copy is restricted to in-frame clones and leaves out a portion. The table lists roughly 190,000 clones, 80% to 90% of them singletons. The sequence derives from a man in his thirties or forties with active or convalescent COVID-19. The specimen was peripheral blood. This chain links TRBV9 with TRBJ2-7; 8 nucleotides line up with TRBD1. CDR3 loop: CASSARQGLSEQYF. The CDR3 nucleotides read TGTGCCAGCAGCGCCAGACAGGGGCTCTCCGAGCAGTACTTC. Full variable domain (missing parts from reference TRBV9 and TRBJ2-7): DSGVTQTPKHLITATGQRVTLRCSPRSGDLSVYWYQQSLDQGLQFLIQYYNGEERAKGNILERFSAQQFPDLHSELNLSSLELGDSALYFCASSARQGLSEQYFGPGTRLTVT.